This T cell receptor beta chain emerged from a study of spatial heterogeneity in lung cancer. TCRdb analysed the 5' RACE reads with MiXCR anew, one entry per CDR3 protein. This sample yields more than 80,000 distinct CDR3 sequences, of which more than 10% are seen a single time; more than 40% belongs to the top ten. Trimming removed 5 bases at V and 8 bases at J, with 15 bases between. The germline V gene encodes CDR1 KGHDR and CDR2 SFDVKD. The CDR3 sequence is 14 residues long. Time point denoted: sample taken at primary tumor resection. This clonotype was seen a few times. Specimen: PBMCs, collected at surgery. This clonotype was obtained from a male donor with early-stage non-small cell lung cancer. The chain is built from TRBV24-1 and TRBJ2-1, with D perhaps matching TRBD2 (5 bases). CDR3 DNA sequence: TGTGCCACCAGTGGCACACTAGATAACGATGAGCAGTTCTTC. Encoded protein: CATSGTLDNDEQFF.